This entry lists 19 T cell receptor beta chains sequenced from one sample in a study of shared clonotypes between healthy human individuals. Clones were sequenced by immunoSEQ multiplex PCR, and TCRdb holds only the in-frame ones, with some missing. Of 2,500,000 or so clones detected, around 90% appear once; the ten largest clones hold around 0.14%. Source material: naive CD4+ T cells sorted from blood. This sample's subset: CD45RA+ positively selected. These receptors were taken from a man younger than 30 in good health.

In regard to this clone: In the same sample, other DNA sequences code for this CDR3. The genes are TRBV2 and TRBJ2-2; TRBD2 is a possible D gene (7 bases). V lost 6 bases, J lost 0 bases, and 8 bases lay in between. The germline V gene encodes CDR1 SNHLY and CDR2 FYNNEI. The CDR3 runs to 14 residues. For the CDR3, the DNA is TGTGCCAGCAGGGGGGGGCCGAACACCGGGGAGCTGTTTTTT. The encoded protein is CASRGGPNTGELFF.

This clone has just one count. Here the CDR3 DNA reads TGTGCCAGCAGTGAATCCGGAACAAGGACTGAAGCTTTCTTT. Amino acid sequence: CASSESGTRTEAFF. The chain links TRBV6-1 to TRBJ1-1; D uncertain. This CDR3 comprises 14 residues. CDR1 and CDR2 from the germline V gene are MNHNS and SASEGT. Trimming took 2 bases from V and 5 from J, leaving 12 bases between them.

In its sample, this clone was seen a few times. The chain links TRBV6-1 to TRBJ1-2, with D possibly matching TRBD1 (6 bases). This CDR3 is built from 11 residues. Germline V gene data show CDR1 as MNHNS and CDR2 as SASEGT. V was pared by 7 bases and J by 5 bases, with 8 bases between. The CDR3 bases are TGTGCCAGCAACAGGGAGTATGGCTACACCTTC. Translated: CASNREYGYTF.

DNA of the CDR3: TGCGCCAGCAGCTTGGGAATAGCGGGGGGGATAGAGACCCAGTACTTC. Its translation is CASSLGIAGGIETQYF. The chain is built from TRBV5-1 and TRBJ2-5; 11 positions match TRBD2. The V segment lost 0 bases and the J segment 4 bases; nucleotides outside the gene matches: 5. The germline V gene encodes CDR1 SGHRS and CDR2 YFSETQ. This CDR3 has 16 amino acids.

On this clone itself: The same CDR3 can be traced to other DNA sequences in this sample. This sequence joins TRBV2 and TRBJ1-1; D gene uncertain. V dropped 2 bases and J dropped 2 bases, with 6 bases sitting between them. The CDR3 spans 13 residues. Germline lookup yields CDR1 SNHLY and CDR2 FYNNEI. The CDR3 nucleotides read TGTGCCAGCAGTGAACAACGTAACACTGAAGCTTTCTTT. Translating it yields CASSEQRNTEAFF.

The chain has TRBV18 and TRBJ2-5; 7 nucleotides match TRBD1. The closer fit of TRBJ2-7 to the DNA end suggests the J call may be wrong. The germline CDR1 and CDR2 sequences are KGHSH and LQKENI. CDR3 length equals 14 residues. CDR3 DNA: TGTGCCAGCTCACCACAAGGGACAGCCTACGAGCAGTACTTC. It is translated as CASSPQGTAYEQYF.

The chain couples TRBV14 to TRBJ2-7; no definite D call. CDR3 size: 13 residues. The V end lost 5 bases, the J end lost 8 bases, and 16 bases lay between the germline ends. Germline V CDR1 and CDR2: SGHDN, FVKESK. The CDR3 sequence is CASSNFPYLQQYF. The DNA for the CDR3 is TGTGCCAGCAGCAACTTCCCTTACTTACAGCAGTACTTC.

Notes on this clone: Its ends do not fully match the called genes, so a read error is possible. The chain's CDR3 is CASREGLAGTDTQYF. The CDR3 nucleotides read TGTGCCAGCAGGGAAGGACTAGCAGGCACAGATACGCAGTATTTT. The V and J genes are TRBV2 and TRBJ2-3; 8 nucleotides match TRBD2. Per germline, CDR1 SNHLY and CDR2 FYNNEI. CDR3 length: 15 amino acids.

This chain uses TRBV30 with TRBJ2-1; D is perhaps TRBD1 (6 bases). The CDR3 spans 14 residues. The V gene lost 4 bases and the J gene lost 2 bases, with 12 bases spanning the gap. Looked up from germline, CDR1 is GTSNPN and CDR2 is SVGIG (reference sequence). CDR3 in amino acids: CAWNDRRPYNEQFF. The CDR3 DNA reads as TGTGCCTGGAACGACAGGCGACCCTACAATGAGCAGTTCTTC.

The V and J genes are TRBV30 and TRBJ1-5, with D unclear. The CDR3 extends over 13 amino acids. Germline values: CDR1 GTSNPN, CDR2 SVGIG (reference sequence). Trimming shortened V by 1 base and J by 9 bases, and 13 bases separated the two germline ends. The DNA for the CDR3 is TGTGCCTGGAGTGGGGGAATGAGCGGGCCCCAGCATTTT. The encoded protein is CAWSGGMSGPQHF.

V usage is TRBV10-3 and J usage is TRBJ1-6; 9 nucleotides align to TRBD1. The CDR3 totals 14 residues. In germline, CDR1 is ENHRY, CDR2 SYGVKD. V lost 6 bases, J lost 10 bases, and 7 bases stayed unmatched. CDR3 protein: CAISPRDRDSPLHF. For the CDR3, the DNA is TGTGCCATCAGCCCCCGGGACAGGGACTCACCCCTCCACTTT.

The chain employs TRBV27 and TRBJ2-7; 10 bases line up with TRBD2. The CDR3 length is 15 residues. With 5 bases clipped from V and 0 bases from J, the junction kept 4 bases outside the gene matches. Germline CDR1 reads MNHEY; CDR2 reads SMNVEV (reference sequence). In DNA form, the CDR3 reads TGTGCCAGCAGTCCAACTAGCGGGGACTCCTACGAGCAGTACTTC. Translating it yields CASSPTSGDSYEQYF.

Comment on this clone: Other nucleotide sequences in the sample specify the same CDR3. V gene TRBV10-3 combines with J gene TRBJ1-6, with D possibly being TRBD1 (5 bases). Germline-derived CDR1 and CDR2 are ENHRY and SYGVKD. This CDR3 is 15 amino acids long. Trimming left V 2 bases short and J 6 bases short, with 11 bases between. CDR3 coding DNA: TGTGCCATCAGTGAGGGTCAGGGCGGTAATTCACCCCTCCACTTT. Translated, it gives CAISEGQGGNSPLHF.

The gene calls are TRBV7-8 and TRBJ2-7; TRBD2 might be the D (5 bases). V dropped 1 base and J dropped 7 bases, with 11 bases sitting between them. The CDR3 is 13 residues long. Germline V gives CDR1 SGHVS, CDR2 FQNEAQ. As DNA, the CDR3 is TGTGCCAGCAGCTTAGTTCTAGCTAGAGAGCAGTACTTC. Its translation is CASSLVLAREQYF.

The rearrangement links TRBV9 to TRBJ1-3; D is uncertain. Germline V lookup: CDR1 SGDLS, CDR2 YYNGEE. The CDR3 extends over 17 amino acids. V lost 0 bases and J 0 bases, leaving 13 bases between the germline ends. The DNA of the CDR3 is TGTGCCAGCAGCGTAGACCTTCGCTACGACTCTGGAAACACCATATATTTT. As protein: CASSVDLRYDSGNTIYF.

The V gene is TRBV4-1, the J gene TRBJ2-2; D perhaps matches TRBD1 (7 bases). V lost 5 bases and J lost 5, with 12 bases in between. This CDR3 contains 14 residues. CDR1 is MGHRA, CDR2 YSYEKL, per germline. In DNA, the CDR3 is TGCGCCAGCAGCGGAGGGGGCCGTACCGGGGAGCTGTTTTTT. Translated, it gives CASSGGGRTGELFF.

This clone has more than one count but fewer than ten. The V and J genes are TRBV27 and TRBJ1-2; 8 bases fit TRBD1. Germline V lookup: CDR1 MNHEY, CDR2 SMNVEV (reference sequence). J gave up 13 bases and V 5 bases, and 12 bases lay outside the gene matches. The CDR3 has 13 amino acids. CDR3 nucleotides: TGTGCCAGCAGTCCTGGACAGGGCCCGACTCGCACCTTC. This encodes CASSPGQGPTRTF.

This clone appeared a single time. The sample holds other DNA sequences that translate to the same CDR3. The CDR3 sequence is CASRLINEQFF. The CDR3 DNA follows: TGTGCCAGCCGTCTTATTAATGAGCAGTTCTTC. This sequence joins TRBV2 and TRBJ2-1; D is ambiguous. The V gene's germline CDR1 is SNHLY and CDR2 FYNNEI. CDR3 size: 11 residues. The ends were cut back, 8 bases at V and 7 bases at J, with 9 bases in the middle.

The CDR3 region has the DNA TGTGCCAGCAGCTCAGGGACAGGGCGGAGGGAGACCCAGTACTTC. Translating it yields CASSSGTGRRETQYF. V and J are TRBV7-2 and TRBJ2-5; 9 nucleotides align to TRBD1. In germline, CDR1 is SGHTA, CDR2 FQGNSA. The V and J ends lost 4 bases and 5 bases, in that order; junction bases with no gene match: 8. The length of the CDR3 is 15 residues. The variable domain in full, completed from reference TRBV7-2 and TRBJ2-5, reads GAGVSQSPSNKVTEKGKDVELRCDPISGHTALYWYRQSLGQGLEFLIYFQGNSAPDKSGLPSDRFSAERTGGSVSTLTIQRTQQEDSAVYLCASSSGTGRRETQYFGPGTRLLVL.